This T cell receptor (beta chain) stems from a study of OX40 agonist ivuxolimab in advanced cancers. About the study: An agonistic anti-OX40 (CD134) antibody, ivuxolimab, was used to treat the patients. People in dose escalation had one of these cancers: hepatocellular carcinoma, melanoma, renal cell or head and neck cancer. The mean age was approximately 60 years, ranging from roughly 23 to 80, with about 87% of participants male.

The repertoire was sequenced with immunoSEQ multiplex PCR; TCRdb's copy has only in-frame clones and lacks some. Among more than 80,000 clones listed, 91% were seen once. The sequencing here drew on CD4+ or CD8+ T cells sorted from blood, taken in a trial of the OX40 agonist ivuxolimab. The receptor's source is an adult with an advanced solid tumor such as melanoma, head and neck, liver or kidney cancer.

The CDR3 DNA is TGTGCCAGTAGTGCGGGGCTGGCCGGGGAGCTGTTTTTT. Encoded protein: CASSAGLAGELFF. V is TRBV19 and J is TRBJ2-2; D perhaps matches TRBD2 (6 bases). Germline loops: CDR1 LNHDA, CDR2 SQIVND (reference sequence). The CDR3 has 13 residues. The V end was cut by 5 bases, the J end by 6 bases, with 10 bases between.